Below, 25 T cell receptor beta chains from the same sample are listed, as sequenced in a study of cytomegalovirus exposure and HLA in healthy donors. A multiplex PCR was run with 60 Vbeta primers and 13 Jbeta primers. The assay was immunoSEQ multiplex PCR, and TCRdb's table has in-frame clones only and misses some. Of more than 100,000 clones listed, 76% are singletons. The sequenced material came from PBMCs. These receptors all stem from a woman younger than 35 in good health and CMV-seropositive.

The chain joins TRBV5-1 to TRBJ1-2; 11 bases fit TRBD1. J gave up 14 bases and V 4 bases, and 10 bases lay outside the gene matches. The germline CDR1 and CDR2 sequences are SGHRS and YFSETQ. There are 13 residues in the CDR3. CDR3 protein: CASSRGTGGDTTF. The DNA of the CDR3 is TGCGCCAGCAGCCGGGGGACAGGGGGTGATACGACCTTC.

This chain connects TRBV7-3 to TRBJ2-3; TRBD1 might be the D (7 bases). The CDR3 runs to 15 residues. Trimming cost V 4 bases and J 2 bases, with 13 bases left between them. Germline loops: CDR1 SGHTA, CDR2 FQGTGA. In DNA form, the CDR3 reads TGTGCCAGCAGCTCCGCAGGGGGGCACACAGATACGCAGTATTTT. Protein sequence: CASSSAGGHTDTQYF.

V usage is TRBV10-2 and J usage is TRBJ2-1, with 9 bases lining up with TRBD2. The germline CDR1 and CDR2 sequences are WSHSY and SAAADI. J lost 5 bases, V lost 2 bases, and 1 base had no gene match. The CDR3 consists of 14 residues. Here the CDR3 reads CASSEVAGDNEQFF. The CDR3 DNA is TGCGCCAGCAGTGAGGTAGCGGGGGACAATGAGCAGTTCTTC.

The J gene is TRBJ2-7, the V gene TRBV2, with 7 positions matching TRBD1. This CDR3 contains 13 residues. V dropped 6 bases and J dropped 2; count of bases not matched to a gene: 4. Germline V lookup: CDR1 SNHLY, CDR2 FYNNEI. CDR3 sequence (DNA): TGTGCCAGCAGCCGGGACAGAGCCTACGAGCAGTACTTC. It specifies CASSRDRAYEQYF.

The V gene is TRBV21-1, the J gene TRBJ1-2; the table's D call TRBD1 went unverified against the DNA. TRBV21-1 is an annotated pseudogene. CDR3 length equals 13 residues. The CDR3 DNA is TGTGCCAGACAAGGGCAGGGGGATCATGGCTACACCTTC. This sequence encodes CARQGQGDHGYTF.

This chain uses TRBV2 with TRBJ2-7; 8 bases line up with TRBD1. With V trimmed by 6 bases and J by 1 base, 5 bases remained unmatched. CDR1 and CDR2 from the germline V gene are SNHLY and FYNNEI. The CDR3 length is 14 residues. CDR3 coding DNA: TGTGCCAGCAGGGACAGGGAAGAGTCCTACGAGCAGTACTTC. It codes for CASRDREESYEQYF.

The V and J genes are TRBV29-1 and TRBJ2-1; 7 bases are a match to TRBD2. J lost 0 bases, V lost 7 bases, and 18 bases had no gene match. This CDR3 is built from 18 residues. Germline CDR1 reads SQVTM; CDR2 reads ANQGSEA. The CDR3: CSAISGGSLTSSYNEQFF. The CDR3 nucleotides are TGCAGCGCCATATCCGGGGGGTCACTTACGAGCTCCTACAATGAGCAGTTCTTC.

In this sample, this clone turned up once. This chain links TRBV27 with TRBJ2-3, with 14 bases aligning to TRBD2. This CDR3 contains 16 residues. Germline CDR1 MNHEY, CDR2 SMNVEV (reference sequence). Germline trimming cut 5 bases from V and 5 bases from J; bases unmatched to any gene: 6. CDR3 sequence reads: CASSVTSGRVRDTQYF. The CDR3 region has the DNA TGTGCCAGCAGTGTGACTAGCGGGAGGGTACGAGATACGCAGTATTTT.

The V call is TRBV6-1, the J call TRBJ1-2, with TRBD1 identical over 10 bases. Germline CDR1 MNHNS, CDR2 SASEGT. Losses at the gene ends were 3 bases for V and 4 bases for J; bases not matched to a gene: 5. The CDR3 contains 15 residues. DNA for the CDR3: TGTGCCAGCAGTGACGACAGGGGGCGTACCTATGGCTACACCTTC. It encodes CASSDDRGRTYGYTF.

This chain uses TRBV5-1 with TRBJ2-5, with 11 bases lining up with TRBD2. CDR1 is SGHRS, CDR2 YFSETQ, per germline. This CDR3 contains 16 residues. The V gene end was trimmed by 4 bases and the J gene end by 2 bases; junction bases not matched to a gene: 7. This CDR3 reads CASSIGTSGHQETQYF. The CDR3 DNA is TGCGCCAGCAGCATAGGGACTAGCGGACATCAAGAGACCCAGTACTTC.

The sample holds one count of this clone. The gene calls are TRBV4-2 and TRBJ2-4, with TRBD2 matching 7 bases. The CDR3 runs to 17 residues. V dropped 1 base and J dropped 1; count of bases not matched to a gene: 7. Germline CDR1 LGHNA, CDR2 YNFKEQ. The CDR3 DNA follows: TGTGCCAGCAGCCAAGCTGGGGGGGGGTTGGCCAAAAACATTCAGTACTTC. This gives the protein CASSQAGGGLAKNIQYF.

The chain uses TRBV2 and TRBJ1-1; 9 positions agree with TRBD1. With V trimmed by 6 bases and J by 7 bases, 15 bases remained unmatched. This CDR3 is 16 amino acids long. CDR1 and CDR2 from the germline V gene are SNHLY and FYNNEI. The CDR3 region is CASRPGQGRVNDEAFF. CDR3 DNA: TGTGCCAGCAGGCCGGGACAGGGAAGGGTTAACGATGAAGCTTTCTTT.

J is TRBJ2-1 and V is TRBV28, with 9 nucleotides matching TRBD1. The V gene's germline CDR1 is MDHEN and CDR2 SYDVKM. The CDR3 is 18 residues long. V was clipped by 6 bases and J by 2 bases; unmatched bases: 14. The CDR3 DNA reads TGTGCCAGCAGCCCGACAGGGGGTAGTCCCTCGCCCTACAATGAGCAGTTCTTC. This sequence encodes CASSPTGGSPSPYNEQFF.

V gene TRBV6-5 combines with J gene TRBJ1-4; 10 bases are a match to TRBD1. J was trimmed by 7 bases and V by 2 bases; bases with no gene match: 4. Germline V lookup: CDR1 MNHEY, CDR2 SVGAGI. This CDR3 spans 15 amino acids. The CDR3, as DNA: TGTGCCAGCAGTTACCGAGGACAGGGGGGTGAAAAACTGTTTTTT. Amino acid sequence: CASSYRGQGGEKLFF.

V and J are TRBV5-1 and TRBJ2-3, with 8 bases fitting TRBD2. The CDR3 runs to 16 residues. V lost 0 bases and J lost 2; bases outside the gene matches: 5. Germline V gives CDR1 SGHRS, CDR2 YFSETQ. The CDR3 here is CASSLEVAGTTDTQYF. For the CDR3, the DNA is TGCGCCAGCAGCTTGGAGGTAGCGGGGACCACAGATACGCAGTATTTT.

This clone rates as medium-sized. The chain carries TRBV11-2 and TRBJ1-1; D perhaps matches TRBD1 (6 bases). Germline CDR1 and CDR2: SGHAT and FQNNGV. This CDR3 spans 15 amino acids. Trimming stripped 0 bases from V and 1 base from J, with 9 bases between. DNA for the CDR3: TGTGCCAGCAGCTTAGAACAGACAGGGAACACTGAAGCTTTCTTT. Protein sequence: CASSLEQTGNTEAFF. Complete variable domain (other parts from reference TRBV11-2 and TRBJ1-1): EAGVAQSPRYKIIEKRQSVAFWCNPISGHATLYWYQQILGQGPKLLIQFQNNGVVDDSQLPKDRFSAERLKGVDSTLKIQPAKLEDSAVYLCASSLEQTGNTEAFFGQGTRLTVV.

This chain uses TRBV10-1 with TRBJ2-1, with TRBD2 as a possible D gene (5 bases). Trimming took 6 bases from V and 5 from J, leaving 11 bases between them. The CDR3 sequence is 13 residues long. The germline V gene encodes CDR1 WNHNN and CDR2 SYGVQD (reference sequence). CDR3 residues: CASSPRGNNEQFF. CDR3 DNA: TGCGCCAGCAGCCCCCGAGGGAACAATGAGCAGTTCTTC.

The rearrangement uses TRBV29-1 and TRBJ1-1; D remains unclear. The length of the CDR3 is 12 residues. Between the trimmed V and J ends, which lost 4 bases and 1 base, there was a span of 7 bases. In germline, CDR1 is SQVTM, CDR2 ANQGSEA. As DNA, the CDR3 is TGCAGCGTTGGAGCCCAGAACACTGAAGCTTTCTTT. As protein: CSVGAQNTEAFF.

The V and J genes are TRBV15 and TRBJ2-6; 7 bases align to TRBD1. This CDR3 has 18 residues. Germline V gives CDR1 LNHNV, CDR2 YYDKDF (reference sequence). The J segment lost 0 bases and the V segment lost 6 bases, leaving 11 bases of the junction unmatched. CDR3 sequence (DNA): TGTGCCACCAGGCCCACGGGACAGTTAGTCTCTGGGGCCAACGTCCTGACTTTC. This translates into CATRPTGQLVSGANVLTF.

This sequence joins TRBV7-8 and TRBJ1-1; a weak D match, TRBD1 (6 bases). Deletions cut 5 bases from V and 1 base from J, with 14 bases between. Germline V gene data show CDR1 as SGHVS and CDR2 as FQNEAQ. This CDR3 region has 15 residues. The CDR3 loop reads CASSPSGRGNTEAFF. The DNA of the CDR3 is TGTGCCAGCAGCCCCTCGGGCAGGGGGAACACTGAAGCTTTCTTT.

The CDR3 spells CASSLGPRENYGYTF. The CDR3 nucleotides read TGTGCCAGCTCCCTAGGGCCCAGGGAAAACTATGGCTACACCTTC. The chain employs TRBV5-6 and TRBJ1-2, with D perhaps matching TRBD1 (5 bases). V was pared by 7 bases and J by 2 bases, with 18 bases between. The CDR3 runs 15 residues. CDR1 is SGHDT and CDR2 is YYEEEE in the germline V gene.

This clone was detected only once. The rearrangement links TRBV29-1 to TRBJ1-1; the D gene is possibly TRBD1 (5 bases). Germline CDR1 and CDR2: SQVTM and ANQGSEA. The V end lost 3 bases, the J end lost 1 base, and 6 bases lay between the germline ends. The CDR3 is 12 residues long. CDR3 coding DNA: TGCAGCGTTGAGGGGGGGAACACTGAAGCTTTCTTT. Translation gives CSVEGGNTEAFF.

A single count supports this clone. The chain is built from TRBV29-1 and TRBJ1-1, with D perhaps TRBD1 (6 bases). The CDR3 extends over 15 amino acids. Trimming took 5 bases from V and 0 from J, leaving 16 bases between them. Germline lookup yields CDR1 SQVTM and CDR2 ANQGSEA. The CDR3 sequence is CSVPSAGTMNTEAFF. The DNA for the CDR3 is TGCAGCGTTCCCAGCGCCGGGACAATGAACACTGAAGCTTTCTTT.

This chain joins TRBV28 and TRBJ2-2, with 8 bases fitting TRBD1. There are 13 residues in the CDR3. CDR1 MDHEN and CDR2 SYDVKM come from the germline V gene. With 8 bases clipped from V and 6 bases from J, the junction kept 5 bases outside the gene matches. The CDR3 here is CASYRQGPGELFF. The CDR3 DNA sequence: TGTGCCAGCTATCGACAGGGGCCCGGGGAGCTGTTTTTT.

V and J are TRBV28 and TRBJ1-5; D not resolved. Germline CDR1 and CDR2: MDHEN and SYDVKM. The CDR3 runs 16 residues. Trimming removed 9 bases at V and 2 bases at J, with 20 bases between. CDR3 region: CASSPPVVLRNQPQHF. DNA for the CDR3: TGTGCCAGTTCCCCCCCGGTAGTCCTGCGCAATCAGCCCCAGCATTTT.